A selection of T cell receptor beta chains follows, all from one sample in a study of human T cells and chemical hapten exposure. Using its own MiXCR run on the 5' RACE reads, TCRdb lists one record per CDR3 protein. Found here are 110,000 or so distinct CDR3 sequences, approximately 19% of them singletons; the top ten hold 2.8%. Receptor source: a human donor in good health. CDR3s include the opening cysteine and the closing phenylalanine or tryptophan. The D gene is left open where the match is weak. The size entry is marked missing in some rows and otherwise reads once, few, many or a size class.

D gene: .
J gene: TRBJ2-5
V gene: TRBV6-5
clone size: many
CDR3 DNA: TGTGCCAGCAGTTACTCAGGGGGGCGGAAGACCCAGTACTTC
CDR3 protein: CASSYSGGRKTQYF

D gene: .
J gene: TRBJ2-3
V gene: TRBV7-9
clone size: .
CDR3 DNA: TGTGCCAGCAGCTTAGATCCACAGGGCGACACAGATACGCAGTATTTT
CDR3 protein: CASSLDPQGDTDTQYF

D gene: TRBD2
J gene: TRBJ2-3
V gene: TRBV4-1
clone size: .
CDR3 DNA: TGCGCCAGCAGCCAGAGATATAGCGGGAGGGCCGTTGATACGCAGTATTTT
CDR3 protein: CASSQRYSGRAVDTQYF

D gene: TRBD2
J gene: TRBJ2-3
V gene: TRBV28
clone size: many
CDR3 DNA: TGTGCCAGCAGTTACACTAGCGGCCGCACAGATACGCAGTATTTT
CDR3 protein: CASSYTSGRTDTQYF

D gene: .
J gene: TRBJ2-3
V gene: TRBV20-1
clone size: few
CDR3 DNA: TGCAGTGCTAGAGCGTCAGCGGCGACAGATACGCAGTATTTT
CDR3 protein: CSARASAATDTQYF

D gene: .
J gene: TRBJ1-1
V gene: TRBV27
clone size: .
CDR3 DNA: TGTGCCAGCAGTCAATGGGGGGGTGGGGAAGCTTTCTTT
CDR3 protein: CASSQWGGGEAFF

D gene: .
J gene: TRBJ1-5
V gene: TRBV28
clone size: few
CDR3 DNA: TGTGCCAGCAGTGAACAGGGAGTCGGCAATCAGCCCCAGCATTTT
CDR3 protein: CASSEQGVGNQPQHF

D gene: TRBD2
J gene: TRBJ2-3
V gene: TRBV6-1
clone size: few
CDR3 DNA: TGTGCCTCACCATTCCACCCGATCGGACTAGCGGGAGCGGCAGATACGCAGTATTTT
CDR3 protein: CASPFHPIGLAGAADTQYF

D gene: .
J gene: TRBJ2-2
V gene: TRBV29-1
clone size: .
CDR3 DNA: TGCAGCGTCGGTGTGGGGGGTCAGGCCGGGGAGCTGTTTTTT
CDR3 protein: CSVGVGGQAGELFF

D gene: .
J gene: TRBJ2-1
V gene: TRBV29-1
clone size: many
CDR3 DNA: TGCAGCGTTGCCCTCGTGGGGGATGAGCAGTTCTTC
CDR3 protein: CSVALVGDEQFF

D gene: .
J gene: TRBJ1-1
V gene: TRBV30
clone size: .
CDR3 DNA: TGTGCCTGGAGTGTAAGGGTTGAAGCTTTCTTT
CDR3 protein: CAWSVRVEAFF

D gene: .
J gene: TRBJ2-5
V gene: TRBV29-1
clone size: many
CDR3 DNA: TGCAGCGTTGCGCCAGGGTGGGGAAGAGGAGAGACCCAGTACTTC
CDR3 protein: CSVAPGWGRGETQYF

D gene: .
J gene: TRBJ2-5
V gene: TRBV4-2
clone size: few
CDR3 DNA: TGTGCCAGCAGCCAAGAGAGAGGTCTGGAAGAGACCCAGTACTTC
CDR3 protein: CASSQERGLEETQYF

D gene: .
J gene: TRBJ2-7
V gene: TRBV19
clone size: few
CDR3 DNA: TGTGCCAGTAGTCCCCCGGGGAACAGGACCTACTACGAGCAGTACTTC
CDR3 protein: CASSPPGNRTYYEQYF

D gene: .
J gene: TRBJ1-5
V gene: TRBV28
clone size: .
CDR3 DNA: TGTGCCGTACAGGGAACGGGCAATCAGCCCCAGCATTTT
CDR3 protein: CAVQGTGNQPQHF

D gene: .
J gene: TRBJ2-7
V gene: TRBV6-2/TRBV6-3
clone size: .
CDR3 DNA: TGTGCCAGCAGTTACGAGCCTCCCAGAATTGCCGACGAGCAGTACTTC
CDR3 protein: CASSYEPPRIADEQYF

D gene: .
J gene: TRBJ2-6
V gene: TRBV6-5
clone size: .
CDR3 DNA: TGTGCCAGCAGCCTTATCGACTCTGGGGCCAACGTCCTGACTTTC
CDR3 protein: CASSLIDSGANVLTF

D gene: TRBD1
J gene: TRBJ2-3
V gene: TRBV6-5
clone size: .
CDR3 DNA: TGTGCCAGCAGGCGAGACGGGGGGACAGGGTCGACAGATACGCAGTATTTT
CDR3 protein: CASRRDGGTGSTDTQYF

D gene: TRBD2
J gene: TRBJ2-5
V gene: TRBV5-4
clone size: .
CDR3 DNA: TGTGCCAGCAGCTCGGGGGGGCGGGGGAAAGAGACCCAGTACTTC
CDR3 protein: CASSSGGRGKETQYF

D gene: .
J gene: TRBJ1-6
V gene: TRBV9
clone size: many
CDR3 DNA: TGTGCCACTTCGAGACAGTTGAATTCACCCCTCCACTTT
CDR3 protein: CATSRQLNSPLHF

D gene: TRBD1
J gene: TRBJ1-6
V gene: TRBV6-5
clone size: once
CDR3 DNA: TGTGCCAGCAGTCTCTTGGCGGGACAGCTGAATTCACCCCTCCACTTT
CDR3 protein: CASSLLAGQLNSPLHF

D gene: .
J gene: TRBJ2-7
V gene: TRBV30
clone size: few
CDR3 DNA: TGTGCCTGGAGTTCGCTAGACTACGAGCAGTACTTC
CDR3 protein: CAWSSLDYEQYF

D gene: TRBD2
J gene: TRBJ2-7
V gene: TRBV28
clone size: .
CDR3 DNA: TGTGCCAGCAGTTTCCCTCTAGCGGGAGGGAGGTACGAGCAGTACTTC
CDR3 protein: CASSFPLAGGRYEQYF

D gene: .
J gene: TRBJ2-7
V gene: TRBV6-5
clone size: few
CDR3 DNA: TGTGCCAGCAGTTACCGAGGGGGGAAATCCTACGAGCAGTACTTC
CDR3 protein: CASSYRGGKSYEQYF

D gene: TRBD1
J gene: TRBJ2-1
V gene: TRBV28
clone size: .
CDR3 DNA: TGTGCCAGCACATTGGGGGGACAGGGCCAGTTCTTC
CDR3 protein: CASTLGGQGQFF

D gene: TRBD1
J gene: TRBJ1-2
V gene: TRBV6-5
clone size: .
CDR3 DNA: TGTGCCAGCAGTCGGTGGACAGGGTTGAGCTATGGCGACACCTTC
CDR3 protein: CASSRWTGLSYGDTF

D gene: .
J gene: TRBJ2-4
V gene: TRBV28
clone size: few
CDR3 DNA: TGTGCCAGCAGGGATATTTGGGGCCTTCAAAACATTCAGTACTTC
CDR3 protein: CASRDIWGLQNIQYF

D gene: TRBD1
J gene: TRBJ2-5
V gene: TRBV27
clone size: .
CDR3 DNA: TGTGCCAGCAACGGACAGGGTCAGACCCAGTACTTC
CDR3 protein: CASNGQGQTQYF

D gene: .
J gene: TRBJ1-5
V gene: TRBV6-1
clone size: few
CDR3 DNA: TGTGCCAGCACCCGGTCGGGCTCCCCGACGGCCCAGCATTTT
CDR3 protein: CASTRSGSPTAQHF

D gene: .
J gene: TRBJ1-1
V gene: TRBV11-2
clone size: few
CDR3 DNA: TGTGCCAGCAGCTTAGATGGACGGGAAGCTTTCTTT
CDR3 protein: CASSLDGREAFF

D gene: TRBD2
J gene: TRBJ2-7
V gene: TRBV27
clone size: few
CDR3 DNA: TGTGCCAGCAGAGTCCTAAGCGGGAGGGCCCCCCACGAGCAGTACTTC
CDR3 protein: CASRVLSGRAPHEQYF

D gene: .
J gene: TRBJ2-5
V gene: TRBV20-1
clone size: .
CDR3 DNA: TGCAGTGCTAGAGATCTCGGGTACCAAGAGACCCAGTACTTC
CDR3 protein: CSARDLGYQETQYF

D gene: .
J gene: TRBJ1-1
V gene: TRBV6-6
clone size: many
CDR3 DNA: TGTGCCAGCAGTTATGACAGCTACACTGAAGCTTTCTTT
CDR3 protein: CASSYDSYTEAFF

D gene: .
J gene: TRBJ2-7
V gene: TRBV7-2
clone size: .
CDR3 DNA: TGTGCCAGCAGCCGTACGGGGAGTAGGCGGGAAAGGGGCGAGCAGTACTTC
CDR3 protein: CASSRTGSRRERGEQYF

D gene: TRBD2
J gene: TRBJ2-4
V gene: TRBV6-5
clone size: .
CDR3 DNA: TGTGCCAGCAGTCCACCGGGAGGCGCTCAGTACTTC
CDR3 protein: CASSPPGGAQYF

D gene: TRBD2
J gene: TRBJ2-1
V gene: TRBV12-3/TRBV12-4
clone size: .
CDR3 DNA: TGTGCCAGCAGTTTTGGCGGGAGAGGCCATGAGCAGTTCTTC
CDR3 protein: CASSFGGRGHEQFF

D gene: TRBD1
J gene: TRBJ1-2
V gene: TRBV6-5
clone size: .
CDR3 DNA: TGTGCCAGCAGCCGAGGACAGGGATTTCTCTTC
CDR3 protein: CASSRGQGFLF

D gene: TRBD1
J gene: TRBJ1-1
V gene: TRBV12-3/TRBV12-4
clone size: few
CDR3 DNA: TGTGCCAGCAGTTTAAGAGCCCGGGACAGGGGGCCGGTTAACACTGAAGCTTTCTTT
CDR3 protein: CASSLRARDRGPVNTEAFF

D gene: .
J gene: TRBJ2-3
V gene: TRBV20-1
clone size: few
CDR3 DNA: TGCAGTGCTAGGCCACCACCCATCACAGATACGCAGTATTTT
CDR3 protein: CSARPPPITDTQYF

D gene: TRBD2
J gene: TRBJ2-3
V gene: TRBV5-1
clone size: .
CDR3 DNA: TGCGCCAGCAGCAGGGAGCTAGCGGGGGTCACAGATACGCAGTATTTT
CDR3 protein: CASSRELAGVTDTQYF

D gene: .
J gene: TRBJ1-4
V gene: TRBV6-5
clone size: .
CDR3 DNA: TGTGCCACCGCCAGGACGGGGGCCGACGCGAATGAAAAACTGTTTTTT
CDR3 protein: CATARTGADANEKLFF

D gene: .
J gene: TRBJ1-6
V gene: TRBV29-1
clone size: .
CDR3 DNA: TGCAGCGTTGCTGGGGACGGTGGTTCACCCCTCCACTTT
CDR3 protein: CSVAGDGGSPLHF

D gene: .
J gene: TRBJ2-6
V gene: TRBV6-5
clone size: many
CDR3 DNA: TGTGCCAGCAGCCGAGACAGCTCTGGGGCCAACGTCCTGACTTTC
CDR3 protein: CASSRDSSGANVLTF

D gene: .
J gene: TRBJ2-3
V gene: TRBV7-2
clone size: .
CDR3 DNA: TGTGCCAGCAGCTTACTGGGATATCCAGATACGCAGTATTTT
CDR3 protein: CASSLLGYPDTQYF

D gene: TRBD1
J gene: TRBJ1-2
V gene: TRBV7-2
clone size: many
CDR3 DNA: TGTGCCAGCAGCTCCACGGGGACAGGGATCGGAGCTAACTATGGCTACACCTTC
CDR3 protein: CASSSTGTGIGANYGYTF

D gene: .
J gene: TRBJ1-4
V gene: TRBV7-9
clone size: few
CDR3 DNA: TGTGCCAGCAGCTTACAGGGGCGGGCTAATGAAAAACTGTTTTTT
CDR3 protein: CASSLQGRANEKLFF

D gene: .
J gene: TRBJ2-2
V gene: TRBV29-1
clone size: .
CDR3 DNA: TGCAGCGTTTCCAGGGGTGGCACCGGGGAGCTGTTTTTT
CDR3 protein: CSVSRGGTGELFF

D gene: TRBD2
J gene: TRBJ2-3
V gene: TRBV27
clone size: few
CDR3 DNA: TGTGCCAGCAGCCTTGGGAGCGGGAGGATATATACGCAGTATTTT
CDR3 protein: CASSLGSGRIYTQYF

D gene: .
J gene: TRBJ1-1
V gene: TRBV18
clone size: few
CDR3 DNA: TGTGCCAGCTCACCCCTAGGAGGTGAGGCTGAAGCTTTCTTT
CDR3 protein: CASSPLGGEAEAFF

D gene: .
J gene: TRBJ2-1
V gene: TRBV2
clone size: few
CDR3 DNA: TGTGCCAGCAGTGAACAGACAGGTACGAATGAGCAGTTCTTC
CDR3 protein: CASSEQTGTNEQFF

D gene: .
J gene: TRBJ1-1
V gene: TRBV5-6
clone size: few
CDR3 DNA: TGTGCCAGCAGCTTGGGTCCCAAGGGCACTGAAGCTTTCTTT
CDR3 protein: CASSLGPKGTEAFF

D gene: .
J gene: TRBJ2-1
V gene: TRBV20-1
clone size: .
CDR3 DNA: TGCAGTGCCACCCCTCTTGGTGCGTCTTCCTACAATGAGCAGTTCTTC
CDR3 protein: CSATPLGASSYNEQFF

D gene: .
J gene: TRBJ1-1
V gene: TRBV20-1
clone size: few
CDR3 DNA: TGCAGTGCTAGAGGCGGGACATTTCACACTGAAGCTTTCTTT
CDR3 protein: CSARGGTFHTEAFF

D gene: .
J gene: TRBJ2-3
V gene: TRBV2
clone size: few
CDR3 DNA: TGTGCCAGCAGTGAAGAAGAGAGTAGACGGGTGCGAGATACGCAGTATTTT
CDR3 protein: CASSEEESRRVRDTQYF

D gene: .
J gene: TRBJ2-7
V gene: TRBV28
clone size: .
CDR3 DNA: TGTGCCAGCAGTCTTTTGGACTTTCACCCCTTTTACGAGCAGTACTTC
CDR3 protein: CASSLLDFHPFYEQYF

D gene: TRBD1
J gene: TRBJ1-6
V gene: TRBV20-1
clone size: .
CDR3 DNA: TGCAGTGCTAGAGCATCAGGGGGTTACTCCTATAATTCACCCCTCCACTTT
CDR3 protein: CSARASGGYSYNSPLHF

D gene: .
J gene: TRBJ2-2
V gene: TRBV6-1
clone size: .
CDR3 DNA: TGTGCCAGCAGTGAAGCTCAAGGGACCGGGGAGCTGTTTTTT
CDR3 protein: CASSEAQGTGELFF

D gene: .
J gene: TRBJ2-2
V gene: TRBV29-1
clone size: .
CDR3 DNA: TGCAGCGTTCTGGGGGACACCGGGGAGCTGTTTTTT
CDR3 protein: CSVLGDTGELFF

D gene: .
J gene: TRBJ2-5
V gene: TRBV9
clone size: .
CDR3 DNA: TGTGCCAGCAGGGGTGCGACCGAAGAGACCCAGTACTTC
CDR3 protein: CASRGATEETQYF

D gene: TRBD2
J gene: TRBJ2-3
V gene: TRBV29-1
clone size: few
CDR3 DNA: TGCAGCTCAAGTAGCGGGAGGGCCGAGGAAGATACGCAGTATTTT
CDR3 protein: CSSSSGRAEEDTQYF